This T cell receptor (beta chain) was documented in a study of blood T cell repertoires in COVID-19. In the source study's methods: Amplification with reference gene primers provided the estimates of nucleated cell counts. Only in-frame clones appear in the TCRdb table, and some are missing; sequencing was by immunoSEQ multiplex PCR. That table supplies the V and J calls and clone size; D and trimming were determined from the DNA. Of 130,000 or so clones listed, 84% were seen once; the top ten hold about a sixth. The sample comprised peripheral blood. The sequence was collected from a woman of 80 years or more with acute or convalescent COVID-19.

CDR3 sequence (DNA): TGCAGCGCTAATACGTGGCCCTCCTACAATGAGCAGTTCTTC. It codes for CSANTWPSYNEQFF. V gene TRBV29-1 combines with J gene TRBJ2-1, with D hard to call. Germline loops: CDR1 SQVTM, CDR2 ANQGSEA. Trimming removed 7 bases at V and 0 bases at J, with 13 bases between. This CDR3 is 14 amino acids long.